Reported below is one T cell receptor beta chain. Generated by immunoSEQ multiplex PCR, the TCRdb table keeps only in-frame clones and is missing some. The data contain 90,000 to 100,000 clones, about 95% of them singletons. This entry belongs to a study of technical replicates of blood from a few donors. CDR1 is LNHNV and CDR2 is YYDKDF in the germline V gene (reference sequence). Trimming removed 0 bases at V and 1 base at J, with 9 bases between. The CDR3 is 15 amino acids. The source material was T cells isolated from PBMCs. The chain couples TRBV15 to TRBJ1-2; possible D gene TRBD1, 5 bases. This clonotype originated in a human donor in good health. The CDR3, as DNA: TGTGCCACCAGCAGAGAAGTGCAGGGTAACTATGGCTACACCTTC. It specifies CATSREVQGNYGYTF. Variable domain in full (rest from reference TRBV15 and TRBJ1-2): DAMVIQNPRYQVTQFGKPVTLSCSQTLNHNVMYWYQQKSSQAPKLLFHYYDKDFNNEADTPDNFQSRRPNTSFCFLDIRSPGLGDTAMYLCATSREVQGNYGYTFGSGTRLTVV.